The rows below give T cell receptor beta chains drawn from one sample of a study of STAT5B mutations in CD4+ large granular lymphocyte leukemia. Method: immunoSEQ multiplex PCR; TCRdb's copy keeps in-frame clones and lacks some. The table records about 33,000 clones, roughly 76% of them present only once. Sample: CD4+ T cells from blood buffy coats. The receptor source for this set is a human donor in good health. CDR3s include the opening cysteine and the closing phenylalanine or tryptophan. D genes are given only for firm matches. Size is stated for part of the rows, as once, few or many counts, or as a class when the clone is expanded.

v_call d_call clone_size cdr3_aa
TRBV4-3 TRBD1 NA CASSQETGQGATGELFF
TRBV7-2 TRBD2 NA CASSLEPSGTYEQYF
TRBV7-2 NA once CASSSDWNSYEQYF
TRBV28 NA NA CASSLGGWESQYF
TRBV10-2 NA NA CASLKGSGKFVSYEQYF
TRBV5-6 NA NA CASSLEGTGIYGYTF
TRBV7-2 NA NA CASSLATASSGNTIYF
TRBV5-6 TRBD1 NA CASRSGTGSWTGELFF
TRBV2 NA NA CASREDYGRSTQYF
TRBV5-1 NA NA CASSAGPREDTQYF
TRBV7-2 NA NA CASSEGSGTDTQYF
TRBV7-2 NA few CASSRRRGLETQYF
TRBV4-3 TRBD2 NA CASSPAGLSTDTQYF
TRBV4-3 TRBD2 NA CASGLTSGSGTQYF